Presented here are 10 T cell receptor beta chains from one specimen sequenced in a study of T and B cells in COVID-19 patients. Multiplex PCR with BIOMED2 TRB-A/B primer pools amplified TRB rearrangements. TCRdb called the multiplex PCR reads again in MiXCR, with one record for every CDR3 protein. Among several thousand distinct CDR3 sequences listed, approximately 40% were seen once. From blood, 250-500 ng of genomic DNA served as TRB template. Sequences were obtained from blood. The receptors stem from a human donor with active COVID-19.

This clonotype was counted only a few times. This rearrangement joins TRBV6-5 to TRBJ2-7; tentative D call: TRBD2 (5 bases). The ends were cut back, 4 bases at V and 5 bases at J, with 18 bases in the middle. Per the germline V gene, CDR1 is MNHEY and CDR2 is SVGAGI. CDR3 length: 15 amino acids. CDR3 protein: CASSSRALAGDEQYF. Here the CDR3 DNA reads TGTGCCAGCAGTTCCCGGGCCCTGGCGGGCGACGAGCAGTACTTC.

In this sample, this clonotype is medium-sized. The V gene is TRBV11-3, the J gene TRBJ2-7; D possibly corresponds to TRBD2 (6 bases). CDR1 is SGHNT, CDR2 YENEEA, per germline. Trimming left V 5 bases short and J 6 bases short, with 14 bases between. CDR3 length: 13 residues. The CDR3 coding sequence is TGTGCCAGCAGCCAGGGAAGGGGAGGCGAGCAGTACTTC. This encodes CASSQGRGGEQYF.

This clonotype was counted between two and nine times. The V gene is TRBV6-5, the J gene TRBJ2-7, with 10 positions matching TRBD2. The germline V gene has CDR1 MNHEY and CDR2 SVGAGI. J gave up 6 bases and V 7 bases, and 6 bases lay outside the gene matches. The CDR3 sequence is 13 residues long. CDR3: CASTQSGRGEQYF. The DNA for the CDR3 is TGTGCCAGCACCCAAAGCGGGAGGGGCGAGCAGTACTTC.

V is TRBV6-5 and J is TRBJ2-7; unclear D gene. The CDR3 runs to 13 residues. Germline V CDR1 and CDR2: MNHEY, SVGAGI. With 2 bases removed from V and 0 bases from J, the gap between germline ends came to 5 bases. This CDR3 reads CASSYHNSYEQYF. DNA of the CDR3: TGTGCCAGCAGTTACCACAACTCCTACGAGCAGTACTTC.

This clonotype was picked up a small number of times. The genes are TRBV30 and TRBJ2-7, with 14 bases fitting TRBD2. Germline-derived CDR1 and CDR2 are GTSNPN and SVGIG (reference sequence). After removal of 6 bases from V and 3 bases from J, the junction contained 7 bases not matched to a gene. The CDR3 sequence is 15 residues long. CDR3 sequence reads: CACGLAGGWGYEQYF. The CDR3 DNA follows: TGTGCCTGCGGACTAGCGGGAGGCTGGGGCTACGAGCAGTACTTC.

This chain joins TRBV30 and TRBJ1-5, with D unresolved. The CDR3 extends over 13 amino acids. CDR1 and CDR2 (germline): GTSNPN, SVGIG (reference sequence). Trimming removed 4 bases at V and 0 bases at J, with 7 bases between. The CDR3 DNA reads TGTGCCTGGACACTCGATAGCAATCAGCCCCAGCATTTT. Its translation is CAWTLDSNQPQHF.

This clonotype is medium-sized in the sample. The chain recombines TRBV19 with TRBJ2-6, with 9 nucleotides matching TRBD1. Trimming cost V 5 bases and J 2 bases; bases outside gene matches: 7. The V gene's germline CDR1 is LNHDA and CDR2 SQIVND (reference sequence). The CDR3 totals 17 residues. The CDR3 spells CASSFGTGLTGANVLTF. The CDR3 region has the DNA TGTGCCAGTAGTTTTGGGACAGGGCTCACTGGGGCCAACGTCCTGACTTTC. Full variable domain (missing parts from reference TRBV19 and TRBJ2-6): DGGITQSPKYLFRKEGQNVTLSCEQNLNHDAMYWYRQDPGQGLRLIYYSQIVNDFQKGDIAEGYSVSREKKESFPLTVTSAQKNPTAFYLCASSFGTGLTGANVLTFGAGSRLTVL.

This clonotype has only a few counts. The V gene is TRBV18, the J gene TRBJ2-6, with 8 positions matching TRBD1. The V gene end was trimmed by 3 bases and the J gene end by 4 bases; junction bases not matched to a gene: 14. The CDR3 has 19 amino acids. Germline CDR1 KGHSH, CDR2 LQKENI. The CDR3 coding sequence is TGTGCCAGCTCACCCCAAATCAGATCCCAGGGGGCCGGGGCCAACGTCCTGACTTTC. Translating gives CASSPQIRSQGAGANVLTF.

This clonotype appeared once. This may be a read error: a much more frequent sequence differs by one nucleotide. The J gene is TRBJ2-1, the V gene TRBV11-1, with a possible D match to TRBD2 (6 bases). Germline V gene lookup returns CDR1 SGHAT and CDR2 FQDESV (reference sequence). The CDR3 is made up of 14 amino acids. CDR3 sequence: CASSLDDGSNEKFF. As DNA, the CDR3 is TGTGCCAGCAGCTTAGATGACGGGAGCAATGAGAAGTTCTTC.

The sample holds a few counts of this clonotype. The chain carries TRBV30 and TRBJ2-2; D unclear. This CDR3 is 11 amino acids long. V dropped 5 bases and J dropped 5 bases, with 6 bases sitting between them. Germline V gene lookup returns CDR1 GTSNPN and CDR2 SVGIG (reference sequence). CDR3 sequence: CAWASTGELFF. CDR3 sequence (DNA): TGTGCCTGGGCGTCTACCGGGGAGCTGTTTTTT.